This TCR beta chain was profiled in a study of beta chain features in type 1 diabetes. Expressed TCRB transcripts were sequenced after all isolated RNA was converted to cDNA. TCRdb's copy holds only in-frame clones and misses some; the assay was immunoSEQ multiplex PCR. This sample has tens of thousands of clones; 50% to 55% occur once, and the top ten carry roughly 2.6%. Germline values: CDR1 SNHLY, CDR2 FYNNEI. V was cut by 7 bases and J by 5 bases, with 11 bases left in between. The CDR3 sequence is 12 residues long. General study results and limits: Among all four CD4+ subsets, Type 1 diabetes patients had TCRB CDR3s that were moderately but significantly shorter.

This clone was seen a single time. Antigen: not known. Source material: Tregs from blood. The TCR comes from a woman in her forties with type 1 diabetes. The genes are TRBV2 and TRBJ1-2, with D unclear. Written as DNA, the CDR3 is TGTGCCAGCAACCGGAGACTGTATGGCTACACCTTC. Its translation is CASNRRLYGYTF.